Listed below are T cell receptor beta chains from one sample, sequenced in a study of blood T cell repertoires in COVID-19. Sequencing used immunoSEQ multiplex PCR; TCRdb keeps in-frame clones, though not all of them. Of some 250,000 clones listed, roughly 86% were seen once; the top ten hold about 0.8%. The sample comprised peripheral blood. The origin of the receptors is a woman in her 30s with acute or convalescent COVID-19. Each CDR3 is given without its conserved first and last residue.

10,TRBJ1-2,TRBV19,ASSAPLGGYT
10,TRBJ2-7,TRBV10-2,ASLGQGGEQY
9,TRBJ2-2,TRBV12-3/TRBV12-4,ASRQVVELF
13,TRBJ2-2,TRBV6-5,ASSSGGRDTGELF
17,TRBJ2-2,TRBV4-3,ASSQDLGLAGGPGGELF
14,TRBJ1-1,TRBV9,ASSLRTGGMNTEAF
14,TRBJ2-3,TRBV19,ASSKGLAGFTDTQY
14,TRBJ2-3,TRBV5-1,ASSLGLAGATDTQY
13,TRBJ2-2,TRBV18,ASSLSSGPTGELF
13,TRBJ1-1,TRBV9,ASSPPTGPNTEAF
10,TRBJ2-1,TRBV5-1,ASSLGGNEQF
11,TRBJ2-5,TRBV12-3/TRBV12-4,ASTRTPQETQY
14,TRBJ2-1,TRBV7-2,ASSRVTGSRYNEQF
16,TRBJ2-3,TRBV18,ASSPPAGGGSRTDTQY
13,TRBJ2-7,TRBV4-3,ASSQVALASYEQY
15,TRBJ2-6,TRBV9,ASSPRDRGSGANVLT
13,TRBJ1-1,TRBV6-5,ASSSYGTGATEAF
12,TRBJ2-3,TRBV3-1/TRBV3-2,ASSSKGLAEAQY
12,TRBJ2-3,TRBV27,ASSLTTRPDTQY
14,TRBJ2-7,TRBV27,ASSLFTGRSPYEQY
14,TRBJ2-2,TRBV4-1,ASSQAPIVDTGELF
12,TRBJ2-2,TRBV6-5,ASSKGPLTGELF
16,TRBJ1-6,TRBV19,ASSMVRGQSSYNSPLH
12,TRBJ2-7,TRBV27,ASSLAGGIHEQY
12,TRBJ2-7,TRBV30,AWTRGSGYYEQY
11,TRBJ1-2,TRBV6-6,ASQLNRDYGYT
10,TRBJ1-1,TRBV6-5,ASSLLGATAF
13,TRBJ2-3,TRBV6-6,ASSSGTGQADTQY
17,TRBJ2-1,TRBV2,ASSEAWPSPWSSYNEQF
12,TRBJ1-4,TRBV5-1,ASSLGQGSEKLF
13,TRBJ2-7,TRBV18,ASSPPRTSAGEQY
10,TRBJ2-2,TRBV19,ASIEQVPALF
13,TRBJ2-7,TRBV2,ASRGGTGVTYEQY
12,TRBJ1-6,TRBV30,AWSVAGMASPLH
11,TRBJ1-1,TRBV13,ASSLDRNTEAF
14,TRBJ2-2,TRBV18,ASSLTSGRPTGELF
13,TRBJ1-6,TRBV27,ASSFQGRTNSPLH
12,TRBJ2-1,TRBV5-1,ASSGRPERDEQF
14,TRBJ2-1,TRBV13,ASTEEALAGGNEQF
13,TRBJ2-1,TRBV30,AWSVRLRGYNEQF
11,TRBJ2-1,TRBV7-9,ASSLRGDNEQF
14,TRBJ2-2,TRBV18,ASSPRGQIDTGELF
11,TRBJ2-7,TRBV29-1,SVGTGVIYEQY
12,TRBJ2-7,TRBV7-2,ASTPSSASGEQY
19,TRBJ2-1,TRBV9,ASSLGTSGRAPLGSYNEQF
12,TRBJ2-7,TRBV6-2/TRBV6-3,ASSRSGGFYEQY
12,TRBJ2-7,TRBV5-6,ASSSWGRSYEQY
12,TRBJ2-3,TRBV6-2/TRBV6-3,ASSLAEVTDTQY
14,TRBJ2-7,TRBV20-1,SASLKGQFSFYEQY
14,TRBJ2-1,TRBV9,ASSAFLAGAYNEQF
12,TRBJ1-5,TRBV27,ASSWTGGNQPQH
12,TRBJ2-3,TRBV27,ASSFERPTDTQY
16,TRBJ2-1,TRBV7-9,ASSTHNGLAESYNEQF
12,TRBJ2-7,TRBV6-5,ASIGTGYPYEQY
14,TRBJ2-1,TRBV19,ASSIVGGQNYNEQF
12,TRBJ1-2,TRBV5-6,ASSLGVTVYGYT
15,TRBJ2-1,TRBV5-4,ASFGTSGGMFYNEQF